The clone carrying this T cell receptor beta chain was seen a few times. Its antigen remains unknown. The V segment lost 4 bases and the J segment 3 bases; nucleotides outside the gene matches: 11. This CDR3 contains 16 residues. Germline CDR1 is SGDLS and CDR2 is YYNGEE. These data belong to a study of response to subunit inactivated influenza vaccine. Study results and limitations: The authors suggested that every seasonal influenza vaccination recruits few new T cells.

Each CDR3 protein gets one entry after TCRdb re-called the RT-PCR reads with MiXCR. The sample lists 710,000 or so distinct CDR3 sequences, approximately 14% occurring once. Source: PBMCs from blood, taken 12 days after vaccination. The genes are TRBV9 and TRBJ2-3; 7 nucleotides agree with TRBD2. The source is a middle-aged man who received an inactivated influenza vaccine. The CDR3 DNA follows: TGTGCCAGCAGCTCCCGTCGGGAGCGGGGAACAGATACGCAGTATTTT. As protein: CASSSRRERGTDTQYF.